The 15 T cell receptor beta chains presented below share a single source sample, sequenced in a study of cytomegalovirus exposure and HLA in healthy donors. Primers: 60 Vbeta forward and 13 Jbeta reverse. Clones were read by immunoSEQ multiplex PCR, and TCRdb kept only the in-frame ones, dropping some. The profile shows 110,000 to 150,000 clones, approximately 68% of them singletons. Sequencing input: PBMCs. These receptors all stem from a man aged 40-49 years in good health and CMV-seronegative.

Points on this clone: Other DNA sequences within the sample encode an identical CDR3. This chain uses TRBV5-1 with TRBJ2-3, with a possible D match to TRBD2 (5 bases). Trimming removed 4 bases at V and 2 bases at J, with 11 bases between. Germline CDR1 and CDR2: SGHRS and YFSETQ. CDR3 size: 14 residues. Here the CDR3 reads CASSPGLNTDTQYF. DNA for the CDR3: TGCGCCAGCAGCCCAGGACTTAACACAGATACGCAGTATTTT.

The chain carries TRBV28 and TRBJ1-3, with a weak D call TRBD1 (5 bases). The germline V and J ends were trimmed by 7 bases and 0 bases, with 10 bases remaining between them. This CDR3 comprises 14 residues. The germline CDR1 and CDR2 sequences are MDHEN and SYDVKM. The CDR3 region has the DNA TGTGCCAGCAATATAGGGGCCTCTGGAAACACCATATATTTT. Protein product: CASNIGASGNTIYF.

The chain couples TRBV28 to TRBJ2-1; 11 nucleotides agree with TRBD2. The germline gives CDR1 MDHEN, CDR2 SYDVKM. The length of the CDR3 is 14 residues. V shed 5 bases and J 7 bases; nucleotides not matched to a gene: 4. Written as DNA, the CDR3 is TGTGCCAGCAGTCCCACTAGCGGGAGTAATGAGCAGTTCTTC. Translation gives CASSPTSGSNEQFF.

J is TRBJ2-7 and V is TRBV10-3; TRBD2 might be the D (6 bases). The V end lost 11 bases, the J end lost 4 bases, and 27 bases lay between the germline ends. The CDR3 is made up of 16 amino acids. CDR1 is ENHRY, CDR2 SYGVKD, per germline. CDR3 sequence reads: CALVAPSDGKYYEQYF. In nucleotides, the CDR3 is TGTGCCCTCGTCGCGCCTAGCGACGGAAAATATTACGAGCAGTACTTC.

The genes are TRBV15 and TRBJ2-3; 7 nucleotides line up with TRBD2. The CDR3 loop spans 16 amino acids. The germline CDR1 and CDR2 sequences are LNHNV and YYDKDF (reference sequence). J gave up 2 bases and V 0 bases, and 5 bases lay outside the gene matches. The CDR3 region has the DNA TGTGCCACCAGCAGAGATCGCGCGGGGGACACAGATACGCAGTATTTT. It encodes CATSRDRAGDTDTQYF.

V and J are TRBV9 and TRBJ1-1; D unclear. The V and J ends lost 3 bases and 1 base respectively, with 4 bases between them. There are 12 residues in the CDR3. The germline CDR1 and CDR2 sequences are SGDLS and YYNGEE. This CDR3 reads CASSAWNTEAFF. As DNA, the CDR3 is TGTGCCAGCAGCGCTTGGAACACTGAAGCTTTCTTT.

The chain couples TRBV9 to TRBJ1-5; tentatively, D is TRBD1 (5 bases). V was cut by 4 bases and J by 6 bases, with 11 bases left in between. From germline, CDR1 is SGDLS and CDR2 YYNGEE. This CDR3 is 13 amino acids long. The CDR3 reads CASSPGGSQPQHF. The CDR3 coding sequence is TGTGCCAGCAGCCCCGGGGGAAGTCAGCCCCAGCATTTT.

This clone has just one count. The chain links TRBV7-9 to TRBJ2-7; 13 positions agree with TRBD2. This CDR3 spans 18 amino acids. V lost 1 base and J lost 0; bases outside the gene matches: 6. The germline gives CDR1 SEHNR, CDR2 FQNEAQ (reference sequence). In DNA, the CDR3 is TGTGCCAGCAGCTTAGAACCAGGACTAGCGGGGGCCTCCTACGAGCAGTACTTC. Amino acid sequence: CASSLEPGLAGASYEQYF.

The rearrangement links TRBV4-1 to TRBJ1-4; D perhaps matches TRBD1 (5 bases). This CDR3 is 16 amino acids long. In germline, CDR1 is MGHRA, CDR2 YSYEKL. Trimming stripped 0 bases from V and 8 bases from J, with 16 bases between. The CDR3 protein is CASSQDGGSPGEKLFF. For the CDR3, the DNA is TGCGCCAGCAGCCAAGATGGGGGGTCCCCTGGCGAAAAACTGTTTTTT.

The rearrangement joins TRBV6-5 to TRBJ2-5; 8 bases are a match to TRBD2. The junction had 3 bases not matched to a gene; V was cut back by 5 bases and J by 4 bases. Germline CDR1 is MNHEY and CDR2 is SVGAGI. The CDR3 covers 13 residues. The CDR3 sequence is CASSTSGGETQYF. The CDR3 DNA follows: TGTGCCAGCAGTACCAGCGGGGGAGAGACCCAGTACTTC.

This chain connects TRBV29-1 to TRBJ2-6; unclear D gene. V dropped 5 bases and J dropped 4 bases, with 12 bases sitting between them. The CDR3 sequence is 14 residues long. Germline V gives CDR1 SQVTM, CDR2 ANQGSEA. The CDR3 DNA reads TGCAGCGTTCTCTGGGCGCACGGGGCCAACGTCCTGACTTTC. It codes for CSVLWAHGANVLTF.

This clone has only one observation. The V and J genes are TRBV6-6 and TRBJ1-2, with a weak D call TRBD1 (6 bases). The germline V gene encodes CDR1 MNHNY and CDR2 SVGAGI (reference sequence). The CDR3 extends over 15 amino acids. V shed 5 bases and J shed 4 bases, with 17 bases lying between them. The CDR3 DNA reads as TGTGCCAGCAGTCTCGACGACAGGCTCGGCTATGGCTACACCTTC. This sequence encodes CASSLDDRLGYGYTF.

The V call is TRBV5-1, the J call TRBJ2-3; the match to TRBD1 covers 7 bases. V lost 0 bases, J lost 2 bases, and 6 bases stayed unmatched. The CDR3 spans 16 residues. Looked up from germline, CDR1 is SGHRS and CDR2 is YFSETQ. The CDR3 sequence: CASSLGGQLFTDTQYF. DNA of the CDR3: TGCGCCAGCAGCTTGGGGGGACAGCTATTCACAGATACGCAGTATTTT.

The CDR3 DNA is TGTGCCAGCAGTCTTGGCCGGGGCACTGAAGCTTTCTTT. This encodes CASSLGRGTEAFF. The V gene is TRBV6-5, the J gene TRBJ1-1; no clear D gene. Trimming cost V 5 bases and J 4 bases, with 11 bases left between them. CDR3 length: 13 residues. Looked up from germline, CDR1 is MNHEY and CDR2 is SVGAGI.

This clone was found once. This chain joins TRBV9 and TRBJ1-2; D ambiguous. The CDR3 is 14 amino acids. V gave up 0 bases and J gave up 2 bases, with 8 bases separating them. CDR1 SGDLS and CDR2 YYNGEE come from the germline V gene. DNA for the CDR3: TGTGCCAGCAGCGTAGATTCAGTCAACTATGGCTACACCTTC. Amino acids: CASSVDSVNYGYTF. Full variable domain (rest looked up from reference TRBV9 and TRBJ1-2): DSGVTQTPKHLITATGQRVTLRCSPRSGDLSVYWYQQSLDQGLQFLIQYYNGEERAKGNILERFSAQQFPDLHSELNLSSLELGDSALYFCASSVDSVNYGYTFGSGTRLTVV.